Below, one T cell receptor (beta chain) is given with its context. Its antigen is still unknown. This CDR3 contains 12 residues. The germline V gene has CDR1 GTSNPN and CDR2 SVGIG (reference sequence). V was pared by 2 bases and J by 3 bases, with 7 bases between. These data belong to a study of naive and memory T cell subsets. Study observations and caveats: In naive cells, over 85% of TCR sequences were seen only once. Activation and differentiation may alter RNA-based TCR counts. Findings for naive and memory subsets could not be checked against ground truth.

The beta constant-region primer was an equimolar mix of two oligonucleotides covering TRBC1 and TRBC2. TCRdb used MiXCR to reprocess the UMI-ligation and nested PCR reads, holding one entry per CDR3 protein. The sample consists of tens of thousands of distinct CDR3 sequences, around 12% of them appearing once. Overnight CMV lysate stimulation of fresh PBMCs defined donor CMV status by CD4+ IFNgamma. The V and J genes are TRBV30 and TRBJ1-1, with D unclear. The receptor was isolated from a human donor in good health. The sequencing sample was made of central memory CD4+ T cells from blood. The CDR3 bases are TGTGCCTGGAGTCCACGGGACACTGAAGCTTTCTTT. Its translation is CAWSPRDTEAFF.